This T cell receptor (beta chain) was retrieved from a study of chemoradiotherapy in HPV16-positive cancers. Study findings and constraints: Better recurrence-free survival went with HPV-responsive T-cell expansion in HPV16-positive patients. Candidate HPV-specific clones and E7-related TCR motifs grew in tumor during treatment.

Comment on this clone: Antigen specificity is unknown.

The table came from immunoSEQ multiplex PCR; TCRdb's copy has only in-frame clones and leaves some out. The sample lists approximately 27,000 clones, about four fifths seen once, with less than 6% in the top ten. Looked up from germline, CDR1 is KGHSH and CDR2 is LQKENI. There are 16 residues in the CDR3. Unmatched junction bases numbered 10, after V lost 5 bases and J lost 4 bases. The specimen comprised blood, sampled from a patient who underwent chemoradiotherapy. This receptor was taken from a human donor with HPV-associated anogenital cancer. This chain connects TRBV18 to TRBJ1-4, with 7 bases that match TRBD1. CDR3 bases: TGTGCCAGCTCATCGCTACCGGGACAGTATAATGAAAAACTGTTTTTT. Protein: CASSSLPGQYNEKLFF.